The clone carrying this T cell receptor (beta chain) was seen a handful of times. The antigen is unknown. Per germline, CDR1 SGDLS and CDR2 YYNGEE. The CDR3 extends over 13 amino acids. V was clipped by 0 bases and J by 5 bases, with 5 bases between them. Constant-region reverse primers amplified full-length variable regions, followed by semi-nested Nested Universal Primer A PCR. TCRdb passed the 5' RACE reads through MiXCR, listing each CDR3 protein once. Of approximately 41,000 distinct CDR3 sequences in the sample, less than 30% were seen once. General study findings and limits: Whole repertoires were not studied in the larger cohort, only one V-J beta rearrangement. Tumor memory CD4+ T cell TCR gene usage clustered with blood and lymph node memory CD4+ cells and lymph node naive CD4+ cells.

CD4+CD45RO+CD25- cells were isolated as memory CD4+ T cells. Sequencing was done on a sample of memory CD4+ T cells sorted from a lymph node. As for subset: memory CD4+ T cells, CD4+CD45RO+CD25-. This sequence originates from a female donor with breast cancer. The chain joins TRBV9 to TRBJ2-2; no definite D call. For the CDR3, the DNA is TGTGCCAGCAGCGTAGCTTGGACCGGGGAGCTGTTTTTT. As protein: CASSVAWTGELFF.